This passage covers 14 T cell receptor beta chains from one sample sequenced in a study of early T cells in non-severe SARS-CoV-2 infection. MiXCR, applied by TCRdb to the 5' RACE reads, yields one record per CDR3 protein. The table has roughly 50,000 distinct CDR3 sequences, 6.5% to 9.5% seen once. The material sequenced was whole blood. Receptors were obtained from an adult who was a healthcare worker with PCR-confirmed SARS-CoV-2 infection or an uninfected control (not recorded which).

This clonotype occurred many times. The chain has TRBV19 and TRBJ2-2, with TRBD1 identical over 9 bases. CDR1 and CDR2 from the germline V gene are LNHDA and SQIVND (reference sequence). CDR3 length equals 15 residues. The V and J ends lost 6 bases and 5 bases, in that order; junction bases with no gene match: 7. The CDR3 coding sequence is TGTGCCAGTAGAACAGGGGGCGCGGGGACCGGGGAGCTGTTTTTT. Residues: CASRTGGAGTGELFF.

The V and J genes are TRBV7-8 and TRBJ2-7; 7 nucleotides match TRBD1. CDR3 size: 12 residues. Germline CDR1 SGHVS, CDR2 FQNEAQ. After removal of 6 bases from V and 5 bases from J, the junction contained 4 bases not matched to a gene. The CDR3 loop is CASRPGQNEQYF. In DNA form, the CDR3 reads TGTGCCAGCAGACCGGGACAGAACGAGCAGTACTTC.

The sample holds many counts of this clonotype. V usage is TRBV5-1 and J usage is TRBJ1-1, with a weak D call TRBD1 (6 bases). V was shortened by 4 bases and J by 4 bases, with 11 bases between the two germline ends. This CDR3 spans 13 amino acids. Germline V gives CDR1 SGHRS, CDR2 YFSETQ. The DNA for the CDR3 is TGCGCCAGCAGCGCCACAGGGCCCACTGAAGCTTTCTTT. It is translated as CASSATGPTEAFF.

The table lists this clonotype with many counts. The CDR3 coding sequence is TGCGCCAGCAGCGACTTACAGAACACTGAAGCTTTCTTT. Protein: CASSDLQNTEAFF. The chain uses TRBV5-1 and TRBJ1-1; D is uncertain. CDR1 and CDR2 (germline): SGHRS, YFSETQ. The CDR3 has 13 amino acids. V shed 4 bases and J shed 1 base, with 8 bases lying between them.

V gene TRBV3-1 combines with J gene TRBJ1-1; D uncertain. The V end lost 4 bases, the J end lost 3 bases, and 6 bases lay between the germline ends. The germline CDR1 and CDR2 sequences are LGHDT and YNNKEL (reference sequence). The CDR3 extends over 12 amino acids. In DNA form, the CDR3 reads TGTGCCAGCAGCCGGACGGACACTGAAGCTTTCTTT. Its translation is CASSRTDTEAFF.

Notes on this clonotype: A much larger clone sits a single nucleotide away, making a read error possible. The chain has TRBV12-3 or TRBV12-4 and TRBJ2-7, with a weak D call TRBD1 (5 bases). The CDR3 covers 15 residues. CDR3 loop: CPSSLGQGSDYEQYF. The CDR3 region has the DNA TGTCCCAGCAGTTTAGGACAAGGGTCGGACTACGAGCAGTACTTC.

There are a few counts of this clonotype. The J gene is TRBJ2-1, the V gene TRBV4-1, with a possible D match to TRBD2 (5 bases). Per germline, CDR1 MGHRA and CDR2 YSYEKL. Deletions cut 1 base from V and 7 bases from J, with 5 bases between. This CDR3 contains 12 residues. The CDR3 sequence: CASSQAGNEQFF. CDR3 coding DNA: TGCGCCAGCAGCCAAGCGGGAAATGAGCAGTTCTTC.

This clonotype was seen repeatedly, ten times or more. CDR3 sequence: CASSRSRTGRNQPQHF. The CDR3 DNA follows: TGTGCCAGTAGTAGATCGCGGACAGGGCGAAATCAGCCCCAGCATTTT. V usage is TRBV19 and J usage is TRBJ1-5; 8 bases are a match to TRBD1. This CDR3 comprises 16 residues. The V segment lost 4 bases and the J segment 4 bases; nucleotides outside the gene matches: 9. Germline V gene lookup returns CDR1 LNHDA and CDR2 SQIVND (reference sequence).

The chain couples TRBV20-1 to TRBJ2-5; 7 positions match TRBD1. In germline, CDR1 is DFQATT, CDR2 SNEGSKA (reference sequence). The CDR3 sequence is 12 residues long. CDR3 sequence reads: CSTRGLQETQYF. CDR3 DNA sequence: TGCAGCACGAGGGGGCTGCAAGAGACCCAGTACTTC.

There are a few counts of this clonotype. V gene TRBV29-1 combines with J gene TRBJ2-1; TRBD1 might be the D (5 bases). Trimming left V 2 bases short and J 7 bases short, with 15 bases between. Germline V gives CDR1 SQVTM, CDR2 ANQGSEA. The CDR3 has 14 amino acids. The CDR3 nucleotides are TGCAGCGTTGAAAGTGGGGCCTACGTAAATGAGCAGTTCTTC. Amino acid sequence: CSVESGAYVNEQFF.

The rearrangement uses TRBV5-1 and TRBJ1-2; D possibly corresponds to TRBD1 (5 bases). Trimming cost V 0 bases and J 5 bases, with 11 bases left between them. Per the germline V gene, CDR1 is SGHRS and CDR2 is YFSETQ. The CDR3 covers 14 residues. The CDR3, as DNA: TGCGCCAGCAGCTTGGCCGCGGGGCCGTATGGCTACACCTTC. The encoded protein is CASSLAAGPYGYTF.

This chain connects TRBV24-1 to TRBJ2-1; TRBD1 is a possible D gene (6 bases). V was trimmed by 0 bases and J by 5 bases, leaving 13 bases between them. CDR3 length equals 16 residues. Germline V gene data show CDR1 as KGHDR and CDR2 as SFDVKD. CDR3 sequence reads: CATSDLPGDGNNEQFF. The CDR3 DNA is TGTGCCACCAGTGATTTGCCAGGGGACGGAAACAATGAGCAGTTCTTC.

Ten or more counts support this clonotype. V gene TRBV5-1 combines with J gene TRBJ1-5, with D possibly TRBD1 on 5 matching bases. This CDR3 contains 14 residues. Germline CDR1 is SGHRS and CDR2 is YFSETQ. Trimming removed 4 bases at V and 0 bases at J, with 8 bases between. The DNA of the CDR3 is TGCGCCAGCAGCGGGGACGGTAGCAATCAGCCCCAGCATTTT. Protein sequence: CASSGDGSNQPQHF.

Many counts were recorded for this clonotype. The chain links TRBV28 to TRBJ2-1; 12 bases agree with TRBD2. The CDR3 contains 16 residues. Trimming at V came to 6 bases and at J to 1 base, leaving 4 bases not matched to a gene. Germline V gene sequence: CDR1 MDHEN, CDR2 SYDVKM. The CDR3 region is CASRSTSGGSYNEQFF. The CDR3 DNA is TGTGCCAGCAGGTCTACTAGCGGGGGGTCCTACAATGAGCAGTTCTTC.